The sample holds a few counts of the clone carrying this T cell receptor beta chain. Between the trimmed V and J ends, which lost 4 bases and 4 bases, there was a span of 18 bases. Germline CDR1 SGDLS, CDR2 YYNGEE. This CDR3 region has 17 residues. The record originates from a study of blood T cell repertoires in COVID-19. As for the study in general: The cDNA or gDNA used as material had been derived from T cells, B-cell-depleted T cells, or PBMCs.

In the original processing: Amplifying reference gene primers gave estimates of nucleated cell counts. Sequencing used immunoSEQ multiplex PCR; TCRdb keeps in-frame clones, though not all of them. Clone size and the V and J calls come from that table; the DNA yielded D and trimming. The sample yields about 120,000 clones, about 79% seen once. The gene calls are TRBV9 and TRBJ2-6; TRBD1 is a possible D gene (5 bases). This sequence originates from a man in his 70s with acute or convalescent COVID-19. The sequenced sample consisted of peripheral blood. CDR3 in DNA: TGTGCCAGCAGCCCCCAGACCGTTGGGGCAGGGGCCAACGTCCTGACTTTC. This encodes CASSPQTVGAGANVLTF. Combining the CDR3 with reference TRBV9 and TRBJ2-6 gives the whole variable domain DSGVTQTPKHLITATGQRVTLRCSPRSGDLSVYWYQQSLDQGLQFLIQYYNGEERAKGNILERFSAQQFPDLHSELNLSSLELGDSALYFCASSPQTVGAGANVLTFGAGSRLTVL.